The 5 T cell receptor beta chains reported below all come from one sample, sequenced in a study of vaccination effects on CD4 cells after COVID-19. Peptide-pool stimulation followed by sequencing identified expanded antigen-specific CD4+ clonotypes in the ViraFEST assay. CD4+ T cells were isolated after around 10 days of culture. Among the vaccine recipients, none had a prior SARS-CoV-2 infection, and nucleocapsid antibodies were negative. Profiled with immunoSEQ multiplex PCR; TCRdb holds only in-frame clones, not every one. The sample has under 80,000 clones; 60% to 85% are singletons. These receptors are not linked to any known antigen. The sample consisted of CD4+ T cells from PBMCs cultured with SARS-CoV-2 spike peptides, taken before COVID-19 vaccination. Every receptor here comes from a human donor who received a COVID-19 vaccine.

This clone occurred a few times. V is TRBV5-1 and J is TRBJ1-1; the D is unclear. Germline CDR1 is SGHRS and CDR2 is YFSETQ. V was clipped by 0 bases and J by 1 base, with 10 bases between them. The CDR3 totals 15 residues. In DNA, the CDR3 is TGCGCCAGCAGCTTGGCGGTCGGAGCGAACACTGAAGCTTTCTTT. Translation: CASSLAVGANTEAFF.

The chain has TRBV6-2 or TRBV6-3 and TRBJ2-7; TRBD2 matches at 9 bases. Germline V gene lookup returns CDR1 MNHEY and CDR2 SVGEGT. V was clipped by 6 bases and J by 3 bases; unmatched bases: 6. CDR3 length equals 14 residues. CDR3 region: CASRYSGGNYEQYV. CDR3 nucleotide sequence: TGTGCCAGCAGATACAGCGGGGGGAACTACGAGCAGTACGTC.

J is TRBJ2-7 and V is TRBV6-1; weak D call: TRBD1 (5 bases). Trimming left V 2 bases short and J 6 bases short, with 8 bases between. The V gene's germline CDR1 is MNHNS and CDR2 SASEGT. The CDR3 consists of 12 residues. The CDR3 nucleotides read TGTGCCAGCAGTGAACTTACAGGCGAGCAGTACGTC. Encoded protein: CASSELTGEQYV.

In DNA form, the CDR3 reads TGTGCCAGCAGTTACGGGGAGACCCAGTACTTC. This sequence encodes CASSYGETQYF. The chain has TRBV5-6 and TRBJ2-5; no definite D call. The V gene lost 5 bases and the J gene lost 5 bases, with 7 bases spanning the gap. This CDR3 has 11 amino acids. CDR1 SGHDT and CDR2 YYEEEE come from the germline V gene.

The chain links TRBV6-5 to TRBJ2-5, with D unclear. Germline V gives CDR1 MNHEY, CDR2 SVGAGI. This CDR3 has 16 amino acids. V lost 4 bases, J lost 0 bases, and 15 bases lay in between. The CDR3 DNA follows: TGTGCCAGCAGTTCCTCCTCCGACACCTACCAAGAGACCCAGTACTTC. Its translation is CASSSSSDTYQETQYF.